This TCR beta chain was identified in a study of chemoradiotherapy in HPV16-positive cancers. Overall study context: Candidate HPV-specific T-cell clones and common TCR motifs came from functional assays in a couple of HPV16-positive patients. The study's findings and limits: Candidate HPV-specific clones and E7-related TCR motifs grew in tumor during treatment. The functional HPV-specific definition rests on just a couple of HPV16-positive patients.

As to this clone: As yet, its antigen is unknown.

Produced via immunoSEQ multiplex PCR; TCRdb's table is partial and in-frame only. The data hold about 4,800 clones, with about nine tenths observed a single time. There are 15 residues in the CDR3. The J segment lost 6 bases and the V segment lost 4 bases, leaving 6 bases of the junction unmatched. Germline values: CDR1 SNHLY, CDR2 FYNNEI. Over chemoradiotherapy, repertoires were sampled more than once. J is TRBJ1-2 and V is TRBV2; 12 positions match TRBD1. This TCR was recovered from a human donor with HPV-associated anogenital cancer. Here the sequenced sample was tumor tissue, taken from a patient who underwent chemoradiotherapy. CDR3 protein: CASSGGTGGLDGYTF. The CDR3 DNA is TGTGCCAGCAGTGGGGGGACAGGGGGCCTGGATGGCTACACCTTC.